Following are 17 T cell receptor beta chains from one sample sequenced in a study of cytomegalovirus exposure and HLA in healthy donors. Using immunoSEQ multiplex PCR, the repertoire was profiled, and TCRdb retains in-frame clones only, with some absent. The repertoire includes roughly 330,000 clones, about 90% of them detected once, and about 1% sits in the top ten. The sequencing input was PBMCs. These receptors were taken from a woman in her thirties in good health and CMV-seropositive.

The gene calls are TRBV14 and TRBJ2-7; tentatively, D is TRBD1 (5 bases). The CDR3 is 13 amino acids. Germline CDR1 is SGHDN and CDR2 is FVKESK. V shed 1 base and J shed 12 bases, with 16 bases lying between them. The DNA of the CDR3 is TGTGCCAGCAGCCAAGCAGGGATCGGGCAGTGGTACTTC. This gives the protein CASSQAGIGQWYF.

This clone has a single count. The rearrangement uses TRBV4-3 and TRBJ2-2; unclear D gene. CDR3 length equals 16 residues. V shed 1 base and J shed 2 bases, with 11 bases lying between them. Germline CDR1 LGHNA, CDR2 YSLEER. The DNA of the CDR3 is TGCGCCAGCAGCCAAGGTCCAGTGGGAAACACCGGGGAGCTGTTTTTT. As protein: CASSQGPVGNTGELFF.

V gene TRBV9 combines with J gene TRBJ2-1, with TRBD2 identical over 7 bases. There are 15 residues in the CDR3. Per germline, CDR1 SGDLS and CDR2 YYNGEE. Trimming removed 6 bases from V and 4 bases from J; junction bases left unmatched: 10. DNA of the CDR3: TGTGCCAGCAACTCCGGGGGGACGGGATACAATGAGCAGTTCTTC. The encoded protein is CASNSGGTGYNEQFF.

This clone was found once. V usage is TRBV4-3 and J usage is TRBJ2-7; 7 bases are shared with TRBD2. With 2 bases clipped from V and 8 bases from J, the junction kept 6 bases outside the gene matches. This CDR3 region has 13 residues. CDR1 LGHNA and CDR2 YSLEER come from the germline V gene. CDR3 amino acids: CASSQPGAGQQYF. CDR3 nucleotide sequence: TGCGCCAGCAGCCAACCCGGAGCGGGGCAGCAGTACTTC.

The CDR3 sequence: CASIDLRADTIYF. The CDR3 DNA reads as TGTGCCAGTATTGATCTAAGGGCGGACACCATATATTTT. The rearrangement links TRBV2 to TRBJ1-3; D ambiguous. The V gene lost 9 bases and the J gene lost 8 bases, with 17 bases spanning the gap. The CDR3 is 13 residues long. Per germline, CDR1 SNHLY and CDR2 FYNNEI.

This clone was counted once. Here the CDR3 DNA reads TGTGCCAGCAGCTTAATACTAGCGGGGGGTTCAGATACGCAGTATTTT. It is translated as CASSLILAGGSDTQYF. The J gene is TRBJ2-3, the V gene TRBV11-3; 12 positions match TRBD2. The V gene end was trimmed by 2 bases and the J gene end by 4 bases; junction bases not matched to a gene: 4. The germline V gene has CDR1 SGHNT and CDR2 YENEEA. The CDR3 loop spans 16 amino acids.

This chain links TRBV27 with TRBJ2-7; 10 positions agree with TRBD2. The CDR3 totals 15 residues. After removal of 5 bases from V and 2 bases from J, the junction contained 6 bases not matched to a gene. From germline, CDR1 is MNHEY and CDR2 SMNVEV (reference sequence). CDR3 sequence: CASSLTGTSAYEQYF. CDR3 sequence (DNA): TGTGCCAGCAGTCTAACCGGGACTAGCGCCTACGAGCAGTACTTC.

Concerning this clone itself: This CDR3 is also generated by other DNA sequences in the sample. The CDR3 region is CAWSQLNYGYTF. CDR3 coding DNA: TGTGCCTGGAGCCAGCTTAACTATGGCTACACCTTC. This chain joins TRBV30 and TRBJ1-2; D gene ambiguous. The germline gives CDR1 GTSNPN, CDR2 SVGIG (reference sequence). CDR3 length equals 12 residues. The germline V and J ends were trimmed by 3 bases and 1 base, with 6 bases remaining between them.

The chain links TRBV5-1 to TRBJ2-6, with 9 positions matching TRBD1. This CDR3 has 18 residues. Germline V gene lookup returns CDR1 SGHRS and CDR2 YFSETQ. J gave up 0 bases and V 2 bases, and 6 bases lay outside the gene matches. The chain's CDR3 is CASSFGQGQGSGANVLTF. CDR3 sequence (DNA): TGCGCCAGCAGCTTTGGGCAGGGACAGGGCTCTGGGGCCAACGTCCTGACTTTC.

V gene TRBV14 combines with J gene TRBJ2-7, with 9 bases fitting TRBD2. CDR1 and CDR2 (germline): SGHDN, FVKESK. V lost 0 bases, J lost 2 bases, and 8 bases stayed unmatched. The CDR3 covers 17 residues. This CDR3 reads CASSQDWASGIPYEQYF. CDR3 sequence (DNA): TGTGCCAGCAGCCAAGATTGGGCTAGCGGGATCCCCTACGAGCAGTACTTC.

CDR3 in amino acids: CASSSPGDPSYEQYF. The CDR3 DNA follows: TGTGCCAGCAGTTCCCCGGGAGATCCCTCCTACGAGCAGTACTTC. The V gene is TRBV7-9, the J gene TRBJ2-7; D is perhaps TRBD2 (6 bases). This CDR3 comprises 15 residues. The V and J ends lost 6 bases and 0 bases respectively, with 15 bases between them. The germline V gene encodes CDR1 SEHNR and CDR2 FQNEAQ (reference sequence).

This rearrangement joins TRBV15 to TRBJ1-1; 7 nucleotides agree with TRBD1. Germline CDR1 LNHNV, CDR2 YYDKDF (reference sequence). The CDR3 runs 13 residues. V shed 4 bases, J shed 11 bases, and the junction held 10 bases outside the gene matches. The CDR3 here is CATSIHRGGKAFF. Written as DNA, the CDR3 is TGTGCCACCAGCATTCACAGGGGAGGTAAGGCTTTCTTT.

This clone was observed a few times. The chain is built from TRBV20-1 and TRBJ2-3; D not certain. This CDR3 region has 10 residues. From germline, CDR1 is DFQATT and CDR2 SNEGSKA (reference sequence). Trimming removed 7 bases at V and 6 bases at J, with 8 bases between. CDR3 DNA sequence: TGCAGTGTTAGGGTGGATACGCAGTATTTT. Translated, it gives CSVRVDTQYF.

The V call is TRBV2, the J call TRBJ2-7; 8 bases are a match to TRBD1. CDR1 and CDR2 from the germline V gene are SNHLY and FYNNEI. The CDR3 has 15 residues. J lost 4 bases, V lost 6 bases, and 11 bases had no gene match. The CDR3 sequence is CASRKEDRVGYEQYF. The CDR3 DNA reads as TGTGCCAGCAGAAAGGAGGACAGGGTGGGTTACGAGCAGTACTTC.

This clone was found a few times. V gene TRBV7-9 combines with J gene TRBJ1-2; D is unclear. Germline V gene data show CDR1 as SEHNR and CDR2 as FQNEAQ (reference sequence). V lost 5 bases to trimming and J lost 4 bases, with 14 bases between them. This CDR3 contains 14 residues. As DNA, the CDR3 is TGTGCCAGCAGCCTGTCCCAGGTTAGCTATGGCTACACCTTC. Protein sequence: CASSLSQVSYGYTF.

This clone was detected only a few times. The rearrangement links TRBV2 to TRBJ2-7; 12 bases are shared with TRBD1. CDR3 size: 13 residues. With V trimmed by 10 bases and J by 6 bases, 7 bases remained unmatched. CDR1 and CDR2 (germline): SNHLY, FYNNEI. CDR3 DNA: TGTGCCACGCTCCGGGACAGGGGGCGCGAGCAGTACTTC. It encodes CATLRDRGREQYF.

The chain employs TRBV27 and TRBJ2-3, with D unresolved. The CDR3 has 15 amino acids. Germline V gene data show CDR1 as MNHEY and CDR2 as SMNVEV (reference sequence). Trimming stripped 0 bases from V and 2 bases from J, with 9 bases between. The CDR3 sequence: CASSLSATLTDTQYF. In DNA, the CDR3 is TGTGCCAGCAGTTTATCCGCGACTCTCACAGATACGCAGTATTTT.